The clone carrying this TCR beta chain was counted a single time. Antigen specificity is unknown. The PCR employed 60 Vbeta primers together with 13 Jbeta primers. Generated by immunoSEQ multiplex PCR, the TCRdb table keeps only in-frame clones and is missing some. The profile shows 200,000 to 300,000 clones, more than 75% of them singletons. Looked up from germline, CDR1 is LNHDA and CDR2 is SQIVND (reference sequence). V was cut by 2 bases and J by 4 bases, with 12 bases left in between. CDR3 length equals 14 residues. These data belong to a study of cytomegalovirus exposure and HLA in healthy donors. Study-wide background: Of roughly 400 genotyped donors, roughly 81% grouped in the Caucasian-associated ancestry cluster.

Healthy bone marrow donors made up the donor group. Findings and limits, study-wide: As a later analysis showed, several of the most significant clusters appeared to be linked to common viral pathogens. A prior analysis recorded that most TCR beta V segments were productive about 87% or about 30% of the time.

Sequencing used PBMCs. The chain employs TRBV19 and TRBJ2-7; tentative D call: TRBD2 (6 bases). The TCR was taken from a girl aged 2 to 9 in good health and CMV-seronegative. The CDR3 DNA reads TGTGCCAGTAGTATAAGGCATGGGGGGTACGAGCAGTACTTC. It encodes CASSIRHGGYEQYF.